Shown below are 21 T cell receptor beta chains from a single sample sequenced in a study of CD8 T cells in Susac syndrome. Random-hexamer reverse transcription was applied to roughly 0.5 to 1 ug RNA. In TCRdb, the immunoSEQ multiplex PCR reads were re-called with MiXCR into one record per CDR3 protein. The sample consists of around 45,000 distinct CDR3 sequences, about 92% of them appearing once. Sequences were obtained from CD8+ T cells from PBMCs. Source of these receptors: a human donor in good health.

This sequence joins TRBV6-1 and TRBJ2-3; 7 positions agree with TRBD1. Germline V gene lookup returns CDR1 MNHNS and CDR2 SASEGT. The V segment lost 7 bases and the J segment 2 bases; nucleotides outside the gene matches: 12. The CDR3 length is 16 residues. CDR3: CASNPGQGVYTDTQYF. Written as DNA, the CDR3 is TGTGCCAGCAACCCTGGGCAGGGGGTTTACACAGATACGCAGTATTTT.

This chain links TRBV14 with TRBJ1-5; maybe TRBD1 (5 bases). V shed 1 base and J shed 7 bases, with 11 bases lying between them. Germline CDR1 and CDR2: SGHDN and FVKESK. The CDR3 extends over 14 amino acids. CDR3: CASSQGGMGQPQHF. CDR3 DNA sequence: TGTGCCAGCAGCCAAGGGGGGATGGGACAGCCCCAGCATTTT.

This chain uses TRBV9 with TRBJ2-7; D uncertain. CDR3 length: 15 amino acids. Germline loops: CDR1 SGDLS, CDR2 YYNGEE. V was trimmed by 4 bases and J by 0 bases, leaving 14 bases between them. The CDR3 sequence: CASSPGPSSSYEQYF. CDR3 coding DNA: TGTGCCAGCAGCCCAGGACCGAGTTCCTCCTACGAGCAGTACTTC. The full variable domain, with the rest looked up from reference TRBV9 and TRBJ2-7, is DSGVTQTPKHLITATGQRVTLRCSPRSGDLSVYWYQQSLDQGLQFLIQYYNGEERAKGNILERFSAQQFPDLHSELNLSSLELGDSALYFCASSPGPSSSYEQYFGPGTRLTVT.

CDR3 sequence: CASSPEQTPMNTEAFF. As DNA, the CDR3 is TGTGCCAGCAGCCCCGAACAGACACCAATGAACACTGAAGCTTTCTTT. The chain links TRBV7-9 to TRBJ1-1; D not certain. The V gene lost 5 bases and the J gene lost 0 bases, with 16 bases spanning the gap. CDR3 length: 16 amino acids. Germline CDR1 is SEHNR and CDR2 is FQNEAQ (reference sequence).

J is TRBJ2-5 and V is TRBV7-2; D ambiguous. V lost 3 bases and J 7 bases, leaving 18 bases between the germline ends. CDR3 size: 15 residues. CDR1 is SGHTA and CDR2 is FQGNSA in the germline V gene. The CDR3: CASSFLMGLVRTQYF. The CDR3 DNA reads TGTGCCAGCAGCTTCCTAATGGGCCTAGTACGGACCCAGTACTTC.

The chain combines TRBV29-1 with TRBJ1-2; no clear D. In germline, CDR1 is SQVTM, CDR2 ANQGSEA. The CDR3 sequence is 16 residues long. Trimming shortened V by 1 base and J by 0 bases, and 15 bases separated the two germline ends. CDR3 sequence reads: CSVEGRDLSANYGYTF. CDR3 DNA: TGCAGCGTTGAAGGGCGTGACTTGTCAGCTAACTATGGCTACACCTTC.

V and J are TRBV12-3 or TRBV12-4 and TRBJ1-1, with a weak D call TRBD1 (5 bases). This CDR3 is built from 13 residues. Trimming took off 6 bases at V and 1 base at J, with 9 bases between the two ends. CDR3 DNA sequence: TGTGCCAGCAGGGAACAGGAGAACACTGAAGCTTTCTTT. The encoded protein is CASREQENTEAFF.

The chain recombines TRBV27 with TRBJ1-1; no clear D. With 8 bases removed from V and 4 bases from J, the gap between germline ends came to 11 bases. CDR1 and CDR2 (germline): MNHEY, SMNVEV (reference sequence). This CDR3 region has 12 residues. In DNA, the CDR3 is TGTGCCAGCCGGAACCGGGGCACTGAAGCTTTCTTT. It yields the protein CASRNRGTEAFF.

V is TRBV14 and J is TRBJ1-1; D gene unclear. V lost 6 bases and J lost 1, with 9 bases in between. CDR1 and CDR2 from the germline V gene are SGHDN and FVKESK. CDR3 length equals 13 residues. CDR3 nucleotide sequence: TGTGCCAGCAGACTCGACGGGAACACTGAAGCTTTCTTT. Amino acids: CASRLDGNTEAFF.

The chain uses TRBV29-1 and TRBJ2-5; perhaps TRBD2 as D (6 bases). Germline lookup yields CDR1 SQVTM and CDR2 ANQGSEA. This CDR3 has 13 residues. V lost 1 base, J lost 5 bases, and 11 bases lay in between. CDR3 sequence (DNA): TGCAGCGTTGAAGGTGGGGACTTTGAGACCCAGTACTTC. Its translation: CSVEGGDFETQYF.

This chain uses TRBV7-9 with TRBJ2-1, with 14 positions matching TRBD2. The CDR3 sequence is 17 residues long. CDR1 SEHNR and CDR2 FQNEAQ come from the germline V gene (reference sequence). V lost 7 bases, J lost 1 base, and 6 bases stayed unmatched. The CDR3 DNA reads as TGTGCCAGCATTCCGACTAGCGGGAGGGAGTCCTACAATGAGCAGTTCTTC. Translation: CASIPTSGRESYNEQFF.

The chain employs TRBV12-3 or TRBV12-4 and TRBJ2-7, with TRBD1 as a possible D gene (6 bases). Trimming pared 5 bases from V and 3 bases from J, leaving 11 bases between. The CDR3 runs to 13 residues. CDR3 nucleotides: TGTGCCAGCAGTCCGGGACATAACTACGAGCAGTACTTC. Amino acids: CASSPGHNYEQYF.

The chain uses TRBV7-2 and TRBJ2-1, with no clear D. The CDR3 extends over 12 amino acids. Trimming shortened V by 5 bases and J by 11 bases, and 13 bases separated the two germline ends. The germline V gene encodes CDR1 SGHTA and CDR2 FQGNSA. DNA for the CDR3: TGTGCCAGCAGCGGCCCCTACTACCAGCAGTTCTTC. Its translation: CASSGPYYQQFF.

The chain is built from TRBV7-6 and TRBJ1-1, with TRBD1 as a possible D gene (5 bases). Trimming cost V 5 bases and J 3 bases, with 13 bases left between them. The length of the CDR3 is 14 residues. The germline V gene has CDR1 SGHVS and CDR2 FNYEAQ. CDR3 bases: TGTGCCAGCAGCCGAGACACGGGGGACACTGAAGCTTTCTTT. This gives the protein CASSRDTGDTEAFF.

The rearrangement links TRBV6-5 to TRBJ2-1; D is unclear. The CDR3 is 14 amino acids. The ends were cut back, 2 bases at V and 3 bases at J, with 8 bases in the middle. Germline V CDR1 and CDR2: MNHEY, SVGAGI. The CDR3 DNA sequence: TGTGCCAGCAGTTACAGGGAAGGCTACAATGAGCAGTTCTTC. It specifies CASSYREGYNEQFF.

The V and J genes are TRBV29-1 and TRBJ2-3; 13 bases line up with TRBD2. The CDR3 is 15 amino acids. V lost 2 bases to trimming and J lost 3 bases; unmatched junction nucleotides: 2. CDR1 and CDR2 (germline): SQVTM, ANQGSEA. The CDR3 DNA is TGCAGCGTTGAAACTAGCGGGAGGGCAACAGATACGCAGTATTTT. Translating it yields CSVETSGRATDTQYF.

This chain uses TRBV25-1 with TRBJ2-2, with TRBD2 matching over 7 bases. V trimming: 8 bases; J trimming: 4 bases; junction bases outside the gene matches: 1. CDR1 and CDR2 from the germline V gene are MGHDK and SYGVNS. The CDR3 is 12 amino acids. Written as DNA, the CDR3 is TGTGCCAGCCAGCGGGGCACCGGGGAGCTGTTTTTT. It translates to CASQRGTGELFF.

This clonotype was counted a few times. CDR3 sequence (DNA): TGTGCCAGCAGTGACTCGGGAAATGAGCAGTTCTTC. Residues: CASSDSGNEQFF. The genes are TRBV2 and TRBJ2-1; possibly TRBD2 for D (5 bases). Deletions cut 3 bases from V and 7 bases from J, with 7 bases between. This CDR3 region has 12 residues. Looked up from germline, CDR1 is SNHLY and CDR2 is FYNNEI.

J is TRBJ2-5 and V is TRBV7-2, with a possible D match to TRBD2 (6 bases). Per the germline V gene, CDR1 is SGHTA and CDR2 is FQGNSA. V lost 5 bases and J 4 bases, leaving 14 bases between the germline ends. The CDR3 is 14 residues long. CDR3 sequence reads: CASSPSRRAETQYF. DNA of the CDR3: TGTGCCAGCAGCCCATCTCGGAGGGCAGAGACCCAGTACTTC.

V usage is TRBV3-1 and J usage is TRBJ2-4; 10 bases agree with TRBD2. CDR3 length equals 16 residues. V lost 2 bases, J lost 2 bases, and 3 bases stayed unmatched. CDR1 and CDR2 from the germline V gene are LGHDT and YNNKEL (reference sequence). The CDR3 loop is CASSQSGREPKNIQYF. The DNA of the CDR3 is TGTGCCAGCAGCCAAAGCGGGAGGGAACCCAAAAACATTCAGTACTTC.

This chain connects TRBV7-9 to TRBJ2-5; TRBD1 matches 9 bases. There are 16 residues in the CDR3. CDR1 is SEHNR, CDR2 FQNEAQ, per germline (reference sequence). V lost 4 bases and J lost 1; bases outside the gene matches: 7. The CDR3: CASSWGQGGAQETQYF. CDR3 DNA: TGTGCCAGCAGCTGGGGACAGGGAGGGGCCCAAGAGACCCAGTACTTC.